The T cell receptor beta chain described here comes from a study of beta chain features in type 1 diabetes. General study findings and limits: Patients with Type 1 diabetes showed moderately but significantly shorter TCRB CDR3s in all four CD4+ subsets.

This clone showed up just a few times. Its antigen is not identified. The CDR3 runs 16 residues. In germline, CDR1 is KGHSH, CDR2 LQKENI. V shed 1 base and J shed 5 bases, with 17 bases lying between them. Every donor had blood drawn once into heparin, approximately 120 mL on average. TCRB transcripts that were expressed got sequenced, as all of the isolated RNA had been reverse transcribed. Assay: immunoSEQ multiplex PCR; the TCRdb copy retains only in-frame clones and omits some. The data show around 250,000 clones, with roughly 14% seen just once and approximately 0.021% held by the top ten. The chain employs TRBV18 and TRBJ2-5, with TRBD2 as a possible D gene (7 bases). Sequenced material: naive CD4+ T cells from blood. The receptor was isolated from a young man with type 1 diabetes. CDR3 bases: TGTGCCAGCTCACCACTATCGGGGGGCGCGAAGGAGACCCAGTACTTC. Residues: CASSPLSGGAKETQYF. The full variable domain, completed using reference TRBV18 and TRBJ2-5, is NAGVMQNPRHLVRRRGQEARLRCSPMKGHSHVYWYRQLPEEGLKFMVYLQKENIIDESGMPKERFSAEFPKEGPSILRIQQVVRGDSAAYFCASSPLSGGAKETQYFGPGTRLLVL.